This entry lists 30 T cell receptor beta chains sequenced from one sample in a study of blood T cell repertoires in COVID-19. Sequenced by immunoSEQ multiplex PCR; TCRdb stores in-frame clones only, minus some. The repertoire holds 170,000 or so clones, approximately 90% seen once, with less than 8.5% in the top ten. Sequencing was carried out using PBMCs or T cells enriched from blood (not recorded which). The receptors stem from a woman in her forties or fifties who had recovered from COVID-19.

The chain links TRBV19 to TRBJ2-4, with 15 bases that match TRBD2. CDR3 size: 17 residues. V lost 5 bases and J lost 0; bases outside the gene matches: 2. The V gene's germline CDR1 is LNHDA and CDR2 SQIVND (reference sequence). CDR3 DNA: TGTGCCAGTAGTCGGACTAGCGGGGGGGTAGCCAAAAACATTCAGTACTTC. As protein: CASSRTSGGVAKNIQYF.

The rearrangement uses TRBV5-1 and TRBJ2-3; D is undetermined. Germline assignment: CDR1 SGHRS and CDR2 YFSETQ. V dropped 0 bases and J dropped 2 bases, with 4 bases sitting between them. There are 13 residues in the CDR3. The CDR3 region has the DNA TGCGCCAGCAGCTTGGGGCCCACAGATACGCAGTATTTT. Translated: CASSLGPTDTQYF.

This clone appeared once. The chain recombines TRBV7-2 with TRBJ1-5; TRBD1 is a possible D gene (6 bases). CDR1 and CDR2 from the germline V gene are SGHTA and FQGNSA. The germline V and J ends were trimmed by 6 bases and 1 base, with 19 bases remaining between them. CDR3 length equals 17 residues. CDR3 sequence reads: CASSGGTGFFSNQPQHF. The CDR3 coding sequence is TGTGCCAGCAGTGGGGGCACAGGGTTTTTCAGCAATCAGCCCCAGCATTTT.

The V and J genes are TRBV4-3 and TRBJ2-7; 7 bases fit TRBD1. The CDR3 is made up of 15 amino acids. The V gene's germline CDR1 is LGHNA and CDR2 YSLEER. With V trimmed by 4 bases and J by 0 bases, 6 bases remained unmatched. In DNA form, the CDR3 reads TGCGCCAGCAGCCGTGGGACAGAACTCTCCTACGAGCAGTACTTC. Its protein product is CASSRGTELSYEQYF.

The J gene is TRBJ1-1, the V gene TRBV7-2; D gene uncertain. This CDR3 contains 12 residues. V was cut by 1 base and J by 9 bases, with 9 bases left in between. From germline, CDR1 is SGHTA and CDR2 FQGNSA. This CDR3 reads CASSLGPGKAFF. DNA for the CDR3: TGTGCCAGCAGCTTAGGCCCGGGGAAAGCTTTCTTT. The full variable domain, its missing parts supplied by reference TRBV7-2 and TRBJ1-1, is GAGVSQSPSNKVTEKGKDVELRCDPISGHTALYWYRQSLGQGLEFLIYFQGNSAPDKSGLPSDRFSAERTGGSVSTLTIQRTQQEDSAVYLCASSLGPGKAFFGQGTRLTVV.

This rearrangement joins TRBV2 to TRBJ2-2; weak D call: TRBD2 (6 bases). Germline V gene data show CDR1 as SNHLY and CDR2 as FYNNEI. This CDR3 is built from 11 residues. The V and J ends lost 10 bases and 6 bases respectively, with 9 bases between them. Here the CDR3 reads CATRGSGELFF. CDR3 nucleotide sequence: TGTGCCACTCGGGGGTCCGGGGAGCTGTTTTTT.

A single count supports this clone. This chain uses TRBV5-1 with TRBJ1-2; the D is unclear. CDR1 is SGHRS, CDR2 YFSETQ, per germline. The CDR3 contains 15 residues. The germline V and J ends were trimmed by 1 base and 2 bases, with 12 bases remaining between them. The CDR3 protein is CASSLRPGINYGYTF. DNA of the CDR3: TGCGCCAGCAGCTTGCGGCCGGGGATCAACTATGGCTACACCTTC.

The chain combines TRBV3-1 (or the pseudogene TRBV3-2) with TRBJ1-4; perhaps TRBD1 as D (5 bases). The CDR3 is made up of 13 amino acids. The V gene's germline CDR1 is LGHDT and CDR2 YNNKEL (reference sequence). Trimming stripped 3 bases from V and 8 bases from J, with 10 bases between. CDR3 in DNA: TGTGCCAGCAGCCAGCAGGGTAGGGAAAAACTGTTTTTT. This translates into CASSQQGREKLFF.

The chain has TRBV28 and TRBJ1-3; TRBD1 matches 7 bases. The ends lost 4 bases at V and 1 base at J; junction bases unmatched: 4. Looked up from germline, CDR1 is MDHEN and CDR2 is SYDVKM. This CDR3 is built from 15 residues. Written as DNA, the CDR3 is TGTGCCAGCAGTTCCGGGACAGCGTCTGGAAACACCATATATTTT. Residues: CASSSGTASGNTIYF.

This rearrangement joins TRBV5-6 to TRBJ2-5; 11 bases map to TRBD2. Losses at the gene ends were 4 bases for V and 4 bases for J; bases not matched to a gene: 9. This CDR3 region has 16 residues. Germline values: CDR1 SGHDT, CDR2 YYEEEE. This CDR3 reads CASSRRGLAGGETQYF. The CDR3 region has the DNA TGTGCCAGCAGCCGACGGGGCCTAGCGGGGGGAGAGACCCAGTACTTC.

This clone was seen a few times. The V call is TRBV4-1, the J call TRBJ1-1; TRBD1 matches at 7 bases. V was clipped by 0 bases and J by 11 bases; unmatched bases: 15. Germline loops: CDR1 MGHRA, CDR2 YSYEKL. The CDR3 runs to 16 residues. This CDR3 is CASSQDRGRGVGRAFF. The DNA for the CDR3 is TGCGCCAGCAGCCAAGATAGGGGGCGGGGGGTCGGTCGGGCTTTCTTT.

The rearrangement joins TRBV9 to TRBJ1-4; 7 bases agree with TRBD1. The CDR3 runs 15 residues. The germline V gene encodes CDR1 SGDLS and CDR2 YYNGEE. The trim removed 4 bases at V and 5 bases at J, leaving 8 bases unmatched. The CDR3 spells CASSKRQGTNEKLFF. Here the CDR3 DNA reads TGTGCCAGCAGCAAACGACAGGGAACGAATGAAAAACTGTTTTTT.

V is TRBV3-1 (or the pseudogene TRBV3-2) and J is TRBJ1-2, with TRBD1 identical over 7 bases. Trimming took 3 bases from V and 5 from J; bases not matched to a gene: 9. Germline CDR1 reads LGHDT; CDR2 reads YNNKEL (reference sequence). The CDR3 covers 15 residues. CDR3 sequence: CASSHRQGVRYGYTF. CDR3 nucleotides: TGTGCCAGCAGCCATCGACAGGGAGTGAGGTATGGCTACACCTTC.

This chain connects TRBV4-3 to TRBJ1-2, with 7 positions matching TRBD1. The CDR3 is made up of 14 amino acids. V was clipped by 0 bases and J by 8 bases; unmatched bases: 6. Germline lookup yields CDR1 LGHNA and CDR2 YSLEER. The CDR3 nucleotides are TGCGCCAGCAGCCAAGATGGAGGGGGCCGAGGCTACACCTTC. Its protein product is CASSQDGGGRGYTF.

This clone showed up just a few times. The chain joins TRBV7-9 to TRBJ1-1, with unresolved D. Looked up from germline, CDR1 is SEHNR and CDR2 is FQNEAQ (reference sequence). With 5 bases removed from V and 1 base from J, the gap between germline ends came to 11 bases. CDR3 length: 14 residues. The chain's CDR3 is CASSVGQENTEAFF. The DNA for the CDR3 is TGTGCCAGCAGCGTTGGGCAGGAGAACACTGAAGCTTTCTTT.

This chain links TRBV6-5 with TRBJ2-7; tentatively, D is TRBD2 (6 bases). Germline V gene sequence: CDR1 MNHEY, CDR2 SVGAGI. Trimming removed 6 bases from V and 0 bases from J, with 12 bases in between. The CDR3 loop spans 14 amino acids. Written as DNA, the CDR3 is TGTGCCAGCAGCCGGGACTTCAGCTCCTACGAGCAGTACTTC. This translates into CASSRDFSSYEQYF.

The V gene is TRBV7-8, the J gene TRBJ2-1; TRBD2 agrees at 9 bases. The CDR3 contains 16 residues. Germline values: CDR1 SGHVS, CDR2 FQNEAQ. V shed 2 bases, J shed 9 bases, and the junction held 11 bases outside the gene matches. CDR3 nucleotides: TGTGCCAGCAGCTTAATGGCTAGCGGGGTTTCCGGTGAGCAGTTCTTC. Amino acids: CASSLMASGVSGEQFF.

This chain connects TRBV11-3 to TRBJ1-1; D possibly corresponds to TRBD1 (5 bases). CDR1 is SGHNT, CDR2 YENEEA, per germline. Trimming stripped 0 bases from V and 1 base from J, with 27 bases between. The CDR3 extends over 21 amino acids. The CDR3 coding sequence is TGTGCCAGCAGCTTAGAGAACGGGAGAGGAAGATATGGGGACCAGAACACTGAAGCTTTCTTT. Translation gives CASSLENGRGRYGDQNTEAFF.

J is TRBJ1-6 and V is TRBV3-1 (or the pseudogene TRBV3-2); a possible D gene is TRBD1 (6 bases). V lost 1 base, J lost 7 bases, and 23 bases lay in between. This CDR3 is built from 19 residues. The germline CDR1 and CDR2 sequences are LGHDT and YNNKEL (reference sequence). CDR3 sequence: CASSQVFAGPGQTNSPLHF. CDR3 in DNA: TGTGCCAGCAGCCAAGTTTTCGCGGGTCCTGGACAGACGAATTCACCCCTCCACTTT.

This chain connects TRBV2 to TRBJ1-1; maybe TRBD1 (5 bases). Germline CDR1 SNHLY, CDR2 FYNNEI. V was cut by 6 bases and J by 6 bases, with 23 bases left in between. The length of the CDR3 is 16 residues. CDR3 in amino acids: CASSGASGARSSEAFF. CDR3 DNA: TGTGCCAGCAGCGGAGCTAGCGGGGCGCGCTCATCTGAAGCTTTCTTT.

Worth noting for this clone: Different DNA sequences within this sample yield the same CDR3. The rearrangement uses TRBV9 and TRBJ2-2; no clear D. Per the germline V gene, CDR1 is SGDLS and CDR2 is YYNGEE. The V gene lost 0 bases and the J gene lost 4 bases, with 4 bases spanning the gap. The CDR3 consists of 13 residues. The CDR3 DNA reads TGTGCCAGCAGCGTAGCGTCCACCGGGGAGCTGTTTTTT. It translates to CASSVASTGELFF.

This chain links TRBV6-1 with TRBJ2-7; 9 nucleotides match TRBD1. The CDR3 is 13 amino acids. Germline V gene data show CDR1 as MNHNS and CDR2 as SASEGT. V was pared by 3 bases and J by 7 bases, with 4 bases of the junction left unmatched. The CDR3 loop reads CASSEYRGLEQYF. The CDR3 bases are TGTGCCAGCAGTGAGTACAGGGGGCTTGAGCAGTACTTC.

J is TRBJ2-1 and V is TRBV7-2; 9 bases agree with TRBD2. Germline V gene data show CDR1 as SGHTA and CDR2 as FQGNSA. This CDR3 comprises 16 residues. V shed 6 bases, J shed 7 bases, and the junction held 13 bases outside the gene matches. The chain's CDR3 is CASRVRGGGAGNEQFF. The CDR3 DNA reads as TGTGCCAGCAGGGTACGTGGCGGGGGGGCCGGGAATGAGCAGTTCTTC.

The gene calls are TRBV14 and TRBJ1-1, with 7 nucleotides matching TRBD1. Losses at the gene ends were 4 bases for V and 3 bases for J; bases not matched to a gene: 5. The CDR3 extends over 14 amino acids. Germline CDR1 is SGHDN and CDR2 is FVKESK. CDR3 residues: CASSPQGMHTEAFF. The CDR3 DNA is TGTGCCAGCAGCCCACAGGGGATGCACACTGAAGCTTTCTTT.

The CDR3 region has the DNA TGTGCCAGCTTCCCGCTTGACAGGCCAAACTACGAGCAGTACTTC. This codes for CASFPLDRPNYEQYF. V gene TRBV6-5 combines with J gene TRBJ2-7, with D perhaps matching TRBD1 (6 bases). The CDR3 loop spans 15 amino acids. Trimming took off 8 bases at V and 3 bases at J, with 20 bases between the two ends. The V gene's germline CDR1 is MNHEY and CDR2 SVGAGI.

The chain is built from TRBV5-1 and TRBJ2-7; D is uncertain. Germline V gene lookup returns CDR1 SGHRS and CDR2 YFSETQ. The CDR3 extends over 13 amino acids. Trimming shortened V by 0 bases and J by 6 bases, and 10 bases separated the two germline ends. This CDR3 reads CASSLAGRGEQYF. In nucleotides, the CDR3 is TGCGCCAGCAGCTTGGCCGGCCGAGGCGAGCAGTACTTC.

The V gene is TRBV4-1, the J gene TRBJ2-3; 8 positions match TRBD2. Trimming took 4 bases from V and 2 from J; bases not matched to a gene: 5. Germline CDR1 is MGHRA and CDR2 is YSYEKL. The CDR3 is 15 residues long. CDR3 amino acids: CASSPLAGFTDTQYF. In DNA form, the CDR3 reads TGCGCCAGCAGCCCGTTAGCGGGGTTCACAGATACGCAGTATTTT.

The chain employs TRBV5-6 and TRBJ2-4; D gene unclear. This CDR3 is built from 15 residues. The germline CDR1 and CDR2 sequences are SGHDT and YYEEEE. The V and J ends lost 1 base and 0 bases respectively, with 8 bases between them. In DNA form, the CDR3 reads TGTGCCAGCAGCTTGATGGCGGCAGCCAAAAACATTCAGTACTTC. Protein product: CASSLMAAAKNIQYF.

The gene calls are TRBV19 and TRBJ2-6, with D maybe TRBD2 (6 bases). Germline V gives CDR1 LNHDA, CDR2 SQIVND (reference sequence). Trimming cost V 4 bases and J 4 bases, with 17 bases left between them. The CDR3 has 17 amino acids. DNA of the CDR3: TGTGCCAGTAGTACCGCCTCGTTGGCGGGGGGGGCCAACGTCCTGACTTTC. Translating it yields CASSTASLAGGANVLTF.

This clone showed up just a few times. The rearrangement joins TRBV7-2 to TRBJ1-5, with D possibly TRBD1 on 5 matching bases. The CDR3 length is 15 residues. Germline CDR1 is SGHTA and CDR2 is FQGNSA. Between the trimmed V and J ends, which lost 5 bases and 5 bases, there was a span of 16 bases. This chain's CDR3 is CASSREGQGDQPQHF. The CDR3, as DNA: TGTGCCAGCAGCCGGGAGGGGCAGGGTGATCAGCCCCAGCATTTT.